The clone carrying this T cell receptor beta chain occurred a few times. What it recognizes is unknown. Every donor contributed around 10 milliliters of peripheral blood by blood draw. A second PCR, run for roughly 7 to 11 cycles, used a sample-barcoded 5' primer plus a J-beta primer mix. One entry per CDR3 protein results from TCRdb running MiXCR on the 5' RACE reads. This sample has around 1.5 million distinct CDR3 sequences, with 45% to 70% found just once. With 3 bases removed from V and 6 bases from J, the gap between germline ends came to 8 bases. CDR1 and CDR2 (germline): MNHEY, SMNVEV (reference sequence). The CDR3 is 13 residues long. The data were obtained in a study of blood T cells in healthy people across ages. Study background: Capture by template switching was about one barcoded beta molecule per two T cells. General study points: When one million T cells were used, diversity estimates were thought to be underestimates. Greater diversity and more naive CD4+ cells were seen in long-lived donors than in aged donors.

V is TRBV27 and J is TRBJ2-2; D is ambiguous. Sequencing used blood. The clonotype comes from a man between 18 and 35 years old in good health. This CDR3 is CASSFGSSGELFF. The CDR3 DNA follows: TGTGCCAGCAGTTTTGGTAGTTCCGGGGAGCTGTTTTTT.